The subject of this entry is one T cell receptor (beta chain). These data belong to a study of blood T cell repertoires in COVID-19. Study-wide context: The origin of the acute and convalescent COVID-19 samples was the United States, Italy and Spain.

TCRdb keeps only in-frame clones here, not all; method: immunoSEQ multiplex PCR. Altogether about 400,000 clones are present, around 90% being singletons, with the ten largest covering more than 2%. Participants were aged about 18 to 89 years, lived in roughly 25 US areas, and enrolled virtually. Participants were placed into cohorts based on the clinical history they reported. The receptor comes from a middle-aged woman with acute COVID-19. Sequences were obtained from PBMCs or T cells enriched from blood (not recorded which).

CDR3 coding DNA: TGTGCCAGCAGCTTAGTTTCCCAGGGGCCCCCCGAATCAGCTTTCTTT. The encoded protein is CASSLVSQGPPESAFF. V usage is TRBV7-9 and J usage is TRBJ1-1; possible D gene TRBD1, 6 bases. With 1 base removed from V and 10 bases from J, the gap between germline ends came to 22 bases. This CDR3 has 16 amino acids. Germline-derived CDR1 and CDR2 are SEHNR and FQNEAQ (reference sequence).